Shown below are 12 T cell receptor beta chains from a single sample sequenced in a study of blood T cell repertoires in COVID-19. The table came from immunoSEQ multiplex PCR; TCRdb's copy has only in-frame clones and leaves some out. The sample includes approximately 110,000 clones, approximately 89% of them seen just once. Source material: peripheral blood. The receptors stem from a woman of 80 years or more with COVID-19, enrolled during active disease.

This clone was detected once. The V and J genes are TRBV2 and TRBJ2-5, with 8 bases lining up with TRBD2. Germline trimming cut 6 bases from V and 2 bases from J; bases unmatched to any gene: 8. Per the germline V gene, CDR1 is SNHLY and CDR2 is FYNNEI. The CDR3 is made up of 15 amino acids. The DNA of the CDR3 is TGTGCCAGCAGATGGACAAGCGGGAGTCAAGAGACCCAGTACTTC. Translating gives CASRWTSGSQETQYF.

The sample holds one count of this clone. The chain employs TRBV5-1 and TRBJ1-1; 7 bases match TRBD1. The J segment lost 8 bases and the V segment lost 4 bases, leaving 14 bases of the junction unmatched. The CDR3 has 15 amino acids. Germline-derived CDR1 and CDR2 are SGHRS and YFSETQ. CDR3 sequence (DNA): TGCGCCAGCAGCGCAGCCGGGACAGACTACGACGAAGCTTTCTTT. As protein: CASSAAGTDYDEAFF.

This rearrangement joins TRBV28 to TRBJ2-5, with a possible D match to TRBD1 (6 bases). The V gene's germline CDR1 is MDHEN and CDR2 SYDVKM. This CDR3 is 11 amino acids long. V lost 5 bases and J lost 7, with 8 bases in between. CDR3 amino acids: CASSTTGTQYF. CDR3 DNA: TGTGCCAGCAGTACGACAGGGACCCAGTACTTC.

This rearrangement joins TRBV3-1 (or the pseudogene TRBV3-2) to TRBJ1-6, with TRBD1 matching 8 bases. V lost 5 bases and J lost 10; bases outside the gene matches: 7. The germline V gene has CDR1 LGHDT and CDR2 YNNKEL (reference sequence). CDR3 length equals 14 residues. As DNA, the CDR3 is TGTGCCAGCAGCTCGCGACAGGGGAGCTCACCCCTCCACTTT. It is translated as CASSSRQGSSPLHF.

The chain carries TRBV5-1 and TRBJ1-2, with D possibly being TRBD1 (6 bases). Per the germline V gene, CDR1 is SGHRS and CDR2 is YFSETQ. V was cut by 4 bases and J by 6 bases, with 16 bases left in between. This CDR3 contains 14 residues. The CDR3 DNA follows: TGCGCCAGCAGCCCATACAGGGTCTTGGATGGCTACACCTTC. It translates to CASSPYRVLDGYTF.

The V and J genes are TRBV4-3 and TRBJ1-4, with 7 bases aligning to TRBD1. The germline V gene has CDR1 LGHNA and CDR2 YSLEER. Trimming removed 2 bases from V and 8 bases from J; junction bases left unmatched: 8. The CDR3 extends over 15 amino acids. The CDR3 region is CASSQLTGPLEKLFF. The CDR3 DNA reads TGCGCCAGCAGCCAACTGACAGGGCCTTTGGAAAAACTGTTTTTT.

This chain links TRBV7-9 with TRBJ2-1, with 9 bases matching TRBD2. Losses at the gene ends were 4 bases for V and 7 bases for J; bases not matched to a gene: 11. The CDR3 is made up of 16 amino acids. Per the germline V gene, CDR1 is SEHNR and CDR2 is FQNEAQ (reference sequence). The CDR3 region is CASSSTSGRTGNEQFF. The CDR3 DNA reads as TGTGCCAGCAGCTCAACAAGCGGGAGGACGGGGAATGAGCAGTTCTTC.

The chain joins TRBV7-3 to TRBJ1-1; D unresolved. In germline, CDR1 is SGHTA, CDR2 FQGTGA. V shed 4 bases and J shed 3 bases, with 9 bases lying between them. This CDR3 has 13 amino acids. The CDR3 here is CASSSSEDTEAFF. Here the CDR3 DNA reads TGTGCCAGCAGCTCATCGGAGGACACTGAAGCTTTCTTT. Full variable domain (rest looked up from reference TRBV7-3 and TRBJ1-1): GAGVSQTPSNKVTEKGKYVELRCDPISGHTALYWYRQSLGQGPEFLIYFQGTGAADDSGLPNDRFFAVRPEGSVSTLKIQRTERGDSAVYLCASSSSEDTEAFFGQGTRLTVV.

The chain employs TRBV6-5 and TRBJ1-5, with a possible D match to TRBD1 (6 bases). V shed 6 bases and J shed 5 bases, with 11 bases lying between them. CDR1 is MNHEY and CDR2 is SVGAGI in the germline V gene. There are 13 residues in the CDR3. The CDR3 sequence: CASRTSGDQPQHF. In DNA form, the CDR3 reads TGTGCCAGCAGGACATCAGGGGATCAGCCCCAGCATTTT.

The genes are TRBV5-5 and TRBJ2-5, with a weak D call TRBD2 (5 bases). The germline V gene has CDR1 SGHKS and CDR2 YYEKEE (reference sequence). Trimming took 0 bases from V and 5 from J, leaving 11 bases between them. The CDR3 loop spans 14 amino acids. The CDR3 sequence is CASSLVGETETQYF. For the CDR3, the DNA is TGTGCCAGCAGCTTGGTCGGGGAAACGGAGACCCAGTACTTC.

CDR3 nucleotide sequence: TGCGCCAGCAGTCAATCCTGCAGACTAGCGGGGGTCACAGATACGCAGTATTTT. This gives the protein CASSQSCRLAGVTDTQYF. The chain has TRBV23-1 and TRBJ2-3, with 12 positions matching TRBD2. TRBV23-1 has ORF status, its function being uncertain. With V trimmed by 0 bases and J by 2 bases, 6 bases remained unmatched. CDR3 length equals 18 residues.

V usage is TRBV7-2 and J usage is TRBJ1-6, with 8 bases identical to TRBD1. This CDR3 comprises 16 residues. Trimming took 5 bases from V and 6 from J; bases not matched to a gene: 9. Germline CDR1 reads SGHTA; CDR2 reads FQGNSA. The CDR3 sequence: CASSSQGALGNSPLHF. The CDR3 DNA reads TGTGCCAGCAGCAGTCAGGGGGCCCTTGGTAATTCACCCCTCCACTTT.